The entry below gives a single T cell receptor beta chain sequence along with its context. What it recognizes is unknown. These data originate in a study of cytomegalovirus exposure and HLA in healthy donors. Study findings and constraints: Equally common other TCR beta chains were less clonally expanded than HLA-associated ones, a later analysis found. Association of a missense DCLRE1C variant with TCR beta V- and J-gene trimming was reported in a later analysis. The authors enumerated 150 to 200 TCR beta chains as linked to cytomegalovirus.

The PCR made use of 60 Vbeta and 13 Jbeta primers. Profiling relied on immunoSEQ multiplex PCR, and the TCRdb table lists in-frame clones only, not all of them. The sample lists approximately 190,000 clones, approximately 70% occurring once. Unrecorded immune exposures were likely, despite nominal health at sampling. The CDR3 covers 13 residues. V lost 0 bases and J 8 bases, leaving 9 bases between the germline ends. Germline V gene sequence: CDR1 SGHRS, CDR2 YFSETQ. The receptor's source is a young woman in good health and CMV-seronegative. The sequencing sample was made of PBMCs. The chain combines TRBV5-1 with TRBJ2-1; the D is unclear. The CDR3 DNA reads TGCGCCAGCAGCTTGGACAACCGTGATGAGCAGTTCTTC. Translated, it gives CASSLDNRDEQFF.